The rows below give T cell receptor beta chains drawn from one sample of a study of Ad26.COV2.S vaccination and SARS-CoV-2 variants. The assay was immunoSEQ multiplex PCR, and TCRdb's table has in-frame clones only and misses some. The data contain 450,000 to 550,000 clones, roughly 87% of them singletons. The source was peripheral blood, collected in a trial of Ad26.COV2.S vaccine versus placebo. These receptors were taken from a person between 18 and 65 years old who received the Ad26.COV2.S COVID-19 vaccine or a placebo. The CDR3 runs from the conserved cysteine through the conserved F or W. D genes are given only for firm matches. Size is stated for part of the rows, as once, few or many counts, or as a class when the clone is expanded.

d_gene	v_gene	j_gene	abundance	len	CDR3nt	CDR3aa
TRBD1	TRBV23-1	TRBJ2-4	.	22	TGCGCCAGCACAAAACCGGGACAGGGGGCGGCATGCAAATTAGGAGCCAAAAACATTCAGTACTTC	CASTKPGQGAACKLGAKNIQYF
TRBD2	TRBV7-9	TRBJ2-1	.	15	TGTGCCAGCAGCCCAGCCAGCGGGAGATATAATGAGCAGTTCTTC	CASSPASGRYNEQFF
TRBD1	TRBV6-5	TRBJ2-7	.	13	TGTGCCAGCACCTCGACAGGGGCTCGCAGGCAGTACTTC	CASTSTGARRQYF
TRBD1	TRBV24-1	TRBJ1-6	.	14	TGTGCCACCAGTGCCCGGGACAGGGCTTCACCCCTCCACTTT	CATSARDRASPLHF
TRBD2	TRBV29-1	TRBJ2-6	.	20	TGCAGCGCACAACTCTCCAGCGGGAGGGCAGGCTGGAGTGGGGCCAACGTCCTGACTTTC	CSAQLSSGRAGWSGANVLTF
.	TRBV11-2	TRBJ1-1	.	14	TGTGCCAGCAGCTTACCGGGGGGAGACACTGAAGCTTTCTTT	CASSLPGGDTEAFF
TRBD1	TRBV6-1	TRBJ1-6	few	19	TGTGCCAGCAGAGAACCGGGACAGAAACTGAGCTCCTATAATTCACCCCTCCACTTT	CASREPGQKLSSYNSPLHF
.	TRBV28	TRBJ2-1	.	16	TGTGCCAGCAGTTTATTTCCCCGGGGGACCTACAATGAGCAGTTCTTC	CASSLFPRGTYNEQFF
.	TRBV2	TRBJ1-3	.	14	TGTGCCAGCAGTGAAGGGTACTCTGGAAACACCATATATTTT	CASSEGYSGNTIYF
TRBD1	TRBV6-5	TRBJ1-1	.	15	TGTGCCAGCAGTTCCAGGACAGGGGGAAGAACTGAAGCTTTCTTT	CASSSRTGGRTEAFF
.	TRBV28	TRBJ2-4	.	15	TGTGCCAGCAGTTCAACGGGAAAACCTACCCCCATTCAGTACTTC	CASSSTGKPTPIQYF
.	TRBV2	TRBJ2-7	few	17	TGTGCCAGCAGCAAAAGATACAGCGACGGAATCTCCTACGAGCAGTACTTC	CASSKRYSDGISYEQYF
TRBD1	TRBV7-6	TRBJ1-6	.	16	TGTGCCAGCAGCTTAGTCTCCGGGACAGGGAATTCACCCCTCCACTTT	CASSLVSGTGNSPLHF